One and the same sample provided the 17 T cell receptor beta chains below, sequenced in a study of neoadjuvant anti-PD-1 for oral cavity cancer. TCRdb's table, derived via immunoSEQ multiplex PCR, lists solely in-frame clones and lacks some. Here the sample spans around 10,000 clones, roughly 61% being singletons. Sample time point: after neoadjuvant nivolumab, at surgical resection. The sample here was tumor tissue, taken after nivolumab (anti-PD-1) treatment. The receptors here all came from a person aged 40 to 85 with oral cavity squamous cell carcinoma.

V is TRBV27 and J is TRBJ1-2; possible D gene TRBD1, 6 bases. This CDR3 is 13 amino acids long. Germline loops: CDR1 MNHEY, CDR2 SMNVEV (reference sequence). Trimming cost V 0 bases and J 8 bases, with 10 bases left between them. CDR3 residues: CASSLSHREGYTF. For the CDR3, the DNA is TGTGCCAGCAGTTTATCCCACAGGGAGGGCTACACCTTC.

The chain is built from TRBV5-1 and TRBJ1-5; 9 nucleotides match TRBD1. Germline-derived CDR1 and CDR2 are SGHRS and YFSETQ. The CDR3 length is 15 residues. V trimming: 4 bases; J trimming: 3 bases; junction bases outside the gene matches: 5. CDR3 DNA: TGCGCCAGCAGCGAGGGACAGGGTTACAATCAGCCCCAGCATTTT. It is translated as CASSEGQGYNQPQHF.

This chain links TRBV5-4 with TRBJ1-2; 10 nucleotides match TRBD1. From germline, CDR1 is SGHNT and CDR2 YYREEE (reference sequence). There are 14 residues in the CDR3. V lost 3 bases, J lost 3 bases, and 2 bases stayed unmatched. The CDR3 is CASSYGQGDYGYTF. CDR3 DNA sequence: TGTGCCAGCAGCTATGGACAGGGGGACTATGGCTACACCTTC.

This clone was recorded a few times. The gene calls are TRBV28 and TRBJ2-1, with 9 bases that match TRBD2. The germline V gene has CDR1 MDHEN and CDR2 SYDVKM. The CDR3 runs 15 residues. V shed 4 bases and J 2 bases; nucleotides not matched to a gene: 3. DNA for the CDR3: TGTGCCAGCAGTTGGGCTAGCGGGGCCTACAATGAGCAGTTCTTC. Its protein product is CASSWASGAYNEQFF.

The chain employs TRBV4-2 and TRBJ1-2, with 7 nucleotides matching TRBD1. Germline CDR1 is LGHNA and CDR2 is YNFKEQ. The CDR3 totals 17 residues. V lost 3 bases and J lost 8; bases outside the gene matches: 18. The CDR3 reads CASSQSVGTEAAEGYTF. CDR3 in DNA: TGTGCCAGCAGCCAGTCGGTAGGGACAGAGGCGGCGGAAGGCTACACCTTC.

The V and J genes are TRBV7-3 and TRBJ2-1, with TRBD2 matching over 13 bases. The CDR3 sequence is 14 residues long. The V gene's germline CDR1 is SGHTA and CDR2 FQGTGA. The trim removed 2 bases at V and 10 bases at J, leaving 2 bases unmatched. CDR3: CASSLGTSGTEQFF. Here the CDR3 DNA reads TGTGCCAGCAGCTTAGGGACTAGCGGGACAGAGCAGTTCTTC.

V usage is TRBV5-4 and J usage is TRBJ2-1; possibly TRBD2 for D (5 bases). With 2 bases removed from V and 9 bases from J, the gap between germline ends came to 12 bases. Germline lookup yields CDR1 SGHNT and CDR2 YYREEE (reference sequence). The CDR3 contains 13 residues. The CDR3 DNA follows: TGTGCCAGCAGCTTTGTAGGCGAGGGTGAGCAGTTCTTC. Protein product: CASSFVGEGEQFF.

This chain connects TRBV5-1 to TRBJ1-4; D is uncertain. Germline CDR1 is SGHRS and CDR2 is YFSETQ. CDR3 length: 14 residues. Deletions cut 4 bases from V and 5 bases from J, with 12 bases between. Written as DNA, the CDR3 is TGCGCCAGCAGCCCGACGGGGAAGAATGAAAAACTGTTTTTT. Protein product: CASSPTGKNEKLFF.

The V call is TRBV5-1, the J call TRBJ1-1, with a tentative D call TRBD1 (5 bases). CDR3 length: 15 amino acids. Per the germline V gene, CDR1 is SGHRS and CDR2 is YFSETQ. V lost 0 bases and J 0 bases, leaving 9 bases between the germline ends. CDR3 loop: CASSLAWGLNTEAFF. CDR3 nucleotide sequence: TGCGCCAGCAGCTTGGCGTGGGGCTTGAACACTGAAGCTTTCTTT.

The chain uses TRBV6-5 and TRBJ1-2, with D tentatively TRBD1 (6 bases). V was cut by 5 bases and J by 2 bases, with 15 bases left in between. Germline V gene sequence: CDR1 MNHEY, CDR2 SVGAGI. The CDR3 runs 15 residues. The CDR3 DNA follows: TGTGCCAGCAGTCCTATTAACAGGGTAAACTATGGCTACACCTTC. Translating gives CASSPINRVNYGYTF.

The rearrangement links TRBV2 to TRBJ1-6; D unresolved. Germline CDR1 is SNHLY and CDR2 is FYNNEI. This CDR3 is 11 amino acids long. Trimming left V 6 bases short and J 14 bases short, with 11 bases between. The CDR3 reads CASSLTGALHF. DNA for the CDR3: TGTGCCAGCAGCCTTACTGGGGCCCTCCACTTT.

This rearrangement joins TRBV11-2 to TRBJ2-3, with D possibly matching TRBD2 (5 bases). Trimming shortened V by 0 bases and J by 8 bases, and 12 bases separated the two germline ends. The CDR3 covers 14 residues. Germline loops: CDR1 SGHAT, CDR2 FQNNGV. CDR3 in DNA: TGTGCCAGCAGCTTAGAAAGCGGTCGGGGTACGCAGTATTTT. It encodes CASSLESGRGTQYF. The full variable domain, completed using reference TRBV11-2 and TRBJ2-3, is EAGVAQSPRYKIIEKRQSVAFWCNPISGHATLYWYQQILGQGPKLLIQFQNNGVVDDSQLPKDRFSAERLKGVDSTLKIQPAKLEDSAVYLCASSLESGRGTQYFGPGTRLTVL.

The V and J genes are TRBV5-6 and TRBJ2-1; the D is unclear. The CDR3 covers 12 residues. In germline, CDR1 is SGHDT, CDR2 YYEEEE. With 1 base removed from V and 6 bases from J, the gap between germline ends came to 5 bases. CDR3 nucleotide sequence: TGTGCCAGCAGCTTGTCCAGCAATGAGCAGTTCTTC. Its protein is CASSLSSNEQFF.

The chain combines TRBV5-1 with TRBJ1-6; D is ambiguous. Germline V gene lookup returns CDR1 SGHRS and CDR2 YFSETQ. The V gene lost 2 bases and the J gene lost 5 bases, with 11 bases spanning the gap. The CDR3 runs 15 residues. CDR3 in DNA: TGCGCCAGCAGCTTAGCAGGCAACAATAATTCACCCCTCCACTTT. The encoded protein is CASSLAGNNNSPLHF.

This sequence joins TRBV6-5 and TRBJ2-7, with 7 bases that match TRBD1. CDR3 length: 15 amino acids. Germline V lookup: CDR1 MNHEY, CDR2 SVGAGI. V lost 7 bases and J lost 4; bases outside the gene matches: 13. The CDR3: CASTSTDRVSYEQYF. CDR3 nucleotide sequence: TGTGCCAGCACTTCCACCGACAGGGTTTCTTACGAGCAGTACTTC.

J is TRBJ1-2 and V is TRBV25-1, with 11 bases identical to TRBD1. CDR3 length equals 14 residues. CDR1 is MGHDK, CDR2 SYGVNS, per germline. The ends lost 8 bases at V and 7 bases at J; junction bases unmatched: 9. CDR3 in amino acids: CASAASGTGGGYTF. The CDR3 nucleotides are TGTGCCAGCGCGGCCTCCGGGACAGGGGGTGGCTACACCTTC.

About this clone: The junction does not match germline at one end; this may be a read error. J is TRBJ2-1 and V is TRBV13; TRBD2 matches at 10 bases. The germline gives CDR1 PRHDT, CDR2 FYEKMQ (reference sequence). The CDR3 extends over 15 amino acids. The CDR3 here is CASSLGLAAYNEQFF. The CDR3 DNA follows: TGTGCCAGCAGCCTAGGACTAGCGGCTTACAATGAGCAGTTCTTC.